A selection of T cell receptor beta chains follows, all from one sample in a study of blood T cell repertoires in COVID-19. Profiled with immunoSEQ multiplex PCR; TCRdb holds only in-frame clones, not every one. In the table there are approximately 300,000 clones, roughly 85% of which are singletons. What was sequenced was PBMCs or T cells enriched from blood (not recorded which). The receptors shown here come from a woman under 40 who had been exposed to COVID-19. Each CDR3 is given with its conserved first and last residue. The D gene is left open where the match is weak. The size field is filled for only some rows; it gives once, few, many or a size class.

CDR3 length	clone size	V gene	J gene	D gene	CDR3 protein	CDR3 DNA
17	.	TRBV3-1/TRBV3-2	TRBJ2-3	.	CASSQDWFQGSTDTQYF	TGTGCCAGCAGCCAAGATTGGTTTCAGGGTAGCACAGATACGCAGTATTTT
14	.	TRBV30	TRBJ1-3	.	CAWSIMDIGNTIYF	TGTGCCTGGAGTATTATGGACATTGGAAACACCATATATTTT
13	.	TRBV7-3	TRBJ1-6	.	CASSPKNNSPLHF	TGTGCCAGCAGCCCCAAAAATAATTCACCCCTCCACTTT
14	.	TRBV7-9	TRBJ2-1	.	CASSLGGPQGEQFF	TGTGCCAGCAGCTTAGGGGGACCTCAGGGGGAGCAGTTCTTC
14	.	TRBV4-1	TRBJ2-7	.	CASSRTDGIYEQYF	TGCGCCAGCAGCCGGACGGACGGGATCTACGAGCAGTACTTC
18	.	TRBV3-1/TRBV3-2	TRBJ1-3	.	CASSQDLPRVTRGVTIYF	TGTGCCAGCAGCCAAGATTTGCCCCGTGTCACAAGAGGCGTCACCATATATTTT
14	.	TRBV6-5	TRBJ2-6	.	CASRDPGILSVLTF	TGTGCCAGCAGGGACCCCGGGATCTTAAGCGTCCTGACTTTC
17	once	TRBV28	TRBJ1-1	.	CASSLVFGGGENTEAFF	TGTGCCAGCAGTTTAGTATTCGGGGGAGGGGAGAACACTGAAGCTTTCTTT
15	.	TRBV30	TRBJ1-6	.	CAWSQRLGRTSPLHF	TGTGCCTGGAGTCAAAGGTTGGGGCGGACTTCACCCCTCCACTTT
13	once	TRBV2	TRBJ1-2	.	CASSYSLNYGYTF	TGTGCCAGCAGCTACAGTCTCAACTATGGCTACACCTTC
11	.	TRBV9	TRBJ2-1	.	CASSEYSEQFF	TGTGCCAGCAGCGAGTATAGTGAGCAGTTCTTC
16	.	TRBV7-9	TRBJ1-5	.	CASSLGLGNSNQPQHF	TGTGCCAGCAGCTTGGGACTGGGAAATAGCAATCAGCCCCAGCATTTT
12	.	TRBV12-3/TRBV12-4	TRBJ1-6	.	CASSLGGVPLHF	TGTGCCAGCAGTTTAGGGGGGGTCCCCCTCCACTTT
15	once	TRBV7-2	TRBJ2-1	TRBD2	CASSAGTRGYNEQFF	TGTGCCAGCAGCGCAGGGACTAGAGGCTACAATGAGCAGTTCTTC
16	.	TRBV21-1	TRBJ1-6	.	CASSKAGRRDNSPLHF	TGTGCCAGCAGCAAAGCGGGGCGGAGAGATAATTCACCCCTCCACTTT
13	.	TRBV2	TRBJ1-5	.	CASSGGGDQPQHF	TGTGCCAGCAGCGGCGGGGGGGACCAGCCCCAGCATTTT
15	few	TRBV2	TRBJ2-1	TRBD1	CASRAGQGMYNEQFF	TGTGCCAGCAGGGCGGGACAGGGCATGTACAATGAGCAGTTCTTC
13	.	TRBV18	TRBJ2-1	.	CASSLPFHNEQFF	TGTGCCAGCTCACTTCCATTCCACAATGAGCAGTTCTTC
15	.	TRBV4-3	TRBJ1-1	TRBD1	CASSSQTRTGTEAFF	TGCGCCAGCAGCTCCCAGACTAGGACAGGGACTGAAGCTTTCTTT
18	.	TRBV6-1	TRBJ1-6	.	CASSEVSYGPGGNSPLHF	TGTGCCAGCAGTGAAGTTAGCTACGGGCCGGGGGGAAATTCACCCCTCCACTTT
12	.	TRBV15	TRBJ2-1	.	CATSSAGYGQFF	TGTGCCACCAGCAGTGCAGGGTACGGGCAGTTCTTC
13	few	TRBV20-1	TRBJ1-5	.	CSASVGVNQPQHF	TGCAGTGCTAGTGTAGGGGTTAATCAGCCCCAGCATTTT
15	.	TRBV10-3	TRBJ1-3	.	CAITQWTVTGNTIYF	TGTGCCATCACCCAGTGGACAGTGACTGGAAACACCATATATTTT
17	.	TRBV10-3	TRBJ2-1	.	CAISESTRDPRHNEQFF	TGTGCCATCAGTGAGTCGACCAGGGATCCCCGTCACAATGAGCAGTTCTTC
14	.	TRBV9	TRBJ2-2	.	CASSATEHTGELFF	TGTGCCAGCAGCGCGACAGAGCACACCGGGGAGCTGTTTTTT
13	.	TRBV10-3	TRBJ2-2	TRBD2	CASNGRESGELFF	TGTGCCAGCAACGGGCGGGAGTCTGGGGAGCTGTTTTTT
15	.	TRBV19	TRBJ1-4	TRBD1	CASSFTGGPNEKLFF	TGTGCCAGTAGTTTTACAGGGGGCCCTAATGAAAAACTGTTTTTT
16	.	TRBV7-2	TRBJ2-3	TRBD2	CASSFNQRGGHDTQYF	TGTGCCAGCAGCTTTAATCAGCGGGGGGGCCATGATACGCAGTATTTT
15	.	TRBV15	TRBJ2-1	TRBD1	CATSTSGTAYNEQFF	TGTGCCACCAGCACCTCCGGGACAGCCTACAATGAGCAGTTCTTC
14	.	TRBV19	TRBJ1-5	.	CASSSGGDGQPQHF	TGTGCCAGTAGTAGTGGAGGGGACGGTCAGCCCCAGCATTTT
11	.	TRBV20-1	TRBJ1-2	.	CSARGEAGYTF	TGCAGTGCTAGAGGTGAGGCTGGCTACACCTTC
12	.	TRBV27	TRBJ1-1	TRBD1	CASSLRTGDAFF	TGTGCCAGCAGTTTAAGGACAGGGGATGCTTTCTTT
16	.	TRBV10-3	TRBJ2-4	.	CAISESDLGAKNIQYF	TGTGCCATCAGTGAGTCGGACTTAGGTGCCAAAAACATTCAGTACTTC
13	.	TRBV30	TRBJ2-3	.	CAWSVRRADTQYF	TGTGCCTGGAGTGTACGGAGGGCAGATACGCAGTATTTT
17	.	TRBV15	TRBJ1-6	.	CATSRETFRGYNSPLHF	TGTGCCACCAGCAGAGAAACCTTTAGGGGGTATAATTCACCCCTCCACTTT
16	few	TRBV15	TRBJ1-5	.	CATSRDRQGGNQPQHF	TGTGCCACCAGCAGAGATAGGCAGGGCGGCAATCAGCCCCAGCATTTT
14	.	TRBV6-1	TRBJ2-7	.	CASSRGQSSYEQYF	TGTGCCAGCAGTAGAGGACAGAGCTCCTACGAGCAGTACTTC
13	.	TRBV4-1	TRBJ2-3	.	CASSQESQDTQYF	TGCGCCAGCAGCCAAGAATCGCAGGATACGCAGTATTTT
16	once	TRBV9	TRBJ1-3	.	CASSPSPGGLGNTIYF	TGTGCCAGCAGCCCAAGCCCCGGGGGGCTAGGAAACACCATATATTTT
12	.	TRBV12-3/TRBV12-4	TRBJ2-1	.	CASSSTKLEQFF	TGTGCCAGCAGCTCAACTAAACTGGAGCAGTTCTTC
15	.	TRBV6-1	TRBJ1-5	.	CASSERGNGNQPQHF	TGTGCCAGCAGTGAACGCGGGAACGGCAATCAGCCCCAGCATTTT
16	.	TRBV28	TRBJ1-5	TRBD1	CASSQTDRGLSQPQHF	TGTGCCAGCAGTCAAACAGACAGGGGTTTGAGTCAGCCCCAGCATTTT
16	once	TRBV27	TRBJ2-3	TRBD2	CASSLSTSGSSDTQYF	TGTGCCAGCAGTTTATCAACTAGCGGGAGTTCAGATACGCAGTATTTT
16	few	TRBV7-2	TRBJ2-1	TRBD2	CASSRTSGRSYNEQFF	TGTGCCAGCAGCCGGACTAGCGGGAGGTCCTACAATGAGCAGTTCTTC
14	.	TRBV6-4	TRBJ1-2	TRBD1	CASSASQGNYGYTF	TGTGCCAGCAGTGCCTCACAGGGGAACTATGGCTACACCTTC
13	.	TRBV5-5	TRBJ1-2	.	CASSPKGDYGYTF	TGTGCCAGCAGCCCGAAAGGGGACTATGGCTACACCTTC
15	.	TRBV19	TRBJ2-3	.	CASSTSLEVMHTQYF	TGTGCCAGTAGTACTTCCCTTGAGGTAATGCATACGCAGTATTTT
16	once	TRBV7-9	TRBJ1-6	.	CASSDEAQGINSPLHF	TGTGCCAGCAGCGACGAAGCGCAGGGGATTAATTCACCCCTCCACTTT
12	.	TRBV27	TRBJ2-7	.	CASKGEGYEQYF	TGTGCCAGCAAGGGGGAAGGTTACGAGCAGTACTTC
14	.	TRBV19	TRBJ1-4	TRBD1	CASKQGVDNEKLFF	TGTGCCAGCAAGCAGGGGGTTGATAATGAAAAACTGTTTTTT